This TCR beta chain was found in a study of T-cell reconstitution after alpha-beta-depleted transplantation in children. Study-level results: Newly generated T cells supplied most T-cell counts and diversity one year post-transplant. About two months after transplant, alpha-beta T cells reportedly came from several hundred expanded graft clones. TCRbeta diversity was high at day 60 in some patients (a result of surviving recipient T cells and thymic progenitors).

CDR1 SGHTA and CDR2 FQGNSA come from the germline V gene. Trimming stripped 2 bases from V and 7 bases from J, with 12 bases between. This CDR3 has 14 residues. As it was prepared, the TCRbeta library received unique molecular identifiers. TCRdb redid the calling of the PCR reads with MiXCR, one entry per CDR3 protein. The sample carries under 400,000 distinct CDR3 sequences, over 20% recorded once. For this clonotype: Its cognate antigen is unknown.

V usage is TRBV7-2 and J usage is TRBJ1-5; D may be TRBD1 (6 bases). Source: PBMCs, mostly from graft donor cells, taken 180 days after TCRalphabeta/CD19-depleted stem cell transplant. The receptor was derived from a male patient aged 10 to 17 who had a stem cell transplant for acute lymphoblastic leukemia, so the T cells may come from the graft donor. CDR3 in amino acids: CASSLRQGPQPQHF. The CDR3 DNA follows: TGTGCCAGCAGCTTAAGGCAGGGGCCACAGCCCCAGCATTTT.